These 21 T cell receptor beta chains share one sample of origin, sequenced in a study of T cell repertoires in cytomegalovirus infection. Each CDR3 protein is one row after TCRdb ran MiXCR on the reads. Of approximately 25,000 distinct CDR3 sequences listed, under 20% are singletons. No antigen has been identified for these receptors. Here the sequenced sample was CD8+ T cells from cultured PBMCs, taken from culture after CMV antigen stimulation. These receptors all come from a human donor in good health (CMV status not recorded). Some clones in this sample may be carry-over from other donors' samples.

V and J are TRBV4-1 and TRBJ1-1; D possibly corresponds to TRBD1 (6 bases). Between the trimmed V and J ends, which lost 2 bases and 2 bases, there was a span of 12 bases. Germline assignment: CDR1 MGHRA and CDR2 YSYEKL. This CDR3 has 15 residues. The CDR3 DNA reads as TGCGCCAGCAGCCAACCAGGGACATTCAACACTGAAGCTTTCTTT. Its translation: CASSQPGTFNTEAFF.

This clonotype came up a few times. The chain is built from TRBV12-3 or TRBV12-4 and TRBJ2-2; no clear D gene. Trimming removed 3 bases from V and 5 bases from J, with 10 bases in between. This CDR3 has 14 amino acids. The CDR3 DNA sequence: TGTGCCAGCAGTTTCGGCGGCCAGACCGGGGAGCTGTTTTTT. Its translation is CASSFGGQTGELFF.

This chain uses TRBV11-2 with TRBJ2-1; 12 bases fit TRBD2. This CDR3 region has 15 residues. CDR1 SGHAT and CDR2 FQNNGV come from the germline V gene. Trimming cost V 5 bases and J 4 bases; bases outside gene matches: 3. The CDR3 spells CASSHLAGGYNEQFF. The CDR3 DNA reads TGTGCCAGCAGCCATCTAGCGGGAGGGTACAATGAGCAGTTCTTC. Together with reference TRBV11-2 and TRBJ2-1, the CDR3 gives the full variable domain: EAGVAQSPRYKIIEKRQSVAFWCNPISGHATLYWYQQILGQGPKLLIQFQNNGVVDDSQLPKDRFSAERLKGVDSTLKIQPAKLEDSAVYLCASSHLAGGYNEQFFGPGTRLTVL.

This clonotype appeared once. V is TRBV12-3 or TRBV12-4 and J is TRBJ2-2, with D uncertain. This CDR3 region has 15 residues. Trimming left V 3 bases short and J 8 bases short, with 16 bases between. The CDR3 coding sequence is TGTGCCAGCAGTTTTAGGTCCGATTTGCGTGGGGAGCTGTTTTTT. It specifies CASSFRSDLRGELFF.

J is TRBJ2-7 and V is TRBV6-1; possibly TRBD1 for D (5 bases). Germline V gene lookup returns CDR1 MNHNS and CDR2 SASEGT. The CDR3 totals 13 residues. Here the CDR3 reads CESNQGLALEQYF. The DNA for the CDR3 is TGTGAAAGCAACCAGGGATTGGCTCTTGAGCAGTACTTC.

The chain recombines TRBV7-2 with TRBJ2-7; D remains ambiguous. This CDR3 comprises 15 residues. Germline loops: CDR1 SGHTA, CDR2 FQGNSA. V shed 3 bases and J shed 7 bases, with 19 bases lying between them. CDR3 residues: CASSLRTTPTLEQYF. CDR3 nucleotide sequence: TGTGCCAGCAGCTTGAGAACCACCCCCACCCTGGAGCAGTACTTC. The full variable domain, its missing parts supplied by reference TRBV7-2 and TRBJ2-7, is GAGVSQSPSNKVTEKGKDVELRCDPISGHTALYWYRQSLGQGLEFLIYFQGNSAPDKSGLPSDRFSAERTGGSVSTLTIQRTQQEDSAVYLCASSLRTTPTLEQYFGPGTRLTVT.

This clonotype has more than one count but fewer than ten. The chain carries TRBV7-8 and TRBJ1-1; D call uncertain. The V end lost 2 bases, the J end lost 5 bases, and 18 bases lay between the germline ends. The CDR3 length is 16 residues. Germline-derived CDR1 and CDR2 are SGHVS and FQNEAQ. CDR3 sequence: CASSLSRAAGWTEAFF. DNA for the CDR3: TGTGCCAGCAGCTTAAGTAGGGCGGCCGGATGGACTGAAGCTTTCTTT.

The rearrangement joins TRBV19 to TRBJ1-1; D ambiguous. The CDR3 has 14 amino acids. Trimming took off 8 bases at V and 1 base at J, with 14 bases between the two ends. CDR1 and CDR2 (germline): LNHDA, SQIVND (reference sequence). DNA for the CDR3: TGTGCCAGTGGAGGAGGCTGGGGGAACACTGAAGCTTTCTTT. Protein sequence: CASGGGWGNTEAFF.

The V and J genes are TRBV5-4 and TRBJ2-7; D unclear. This CDR3 comprises 12 residues. Germline V gene sequence: CDR1 SGHNT, CDR2 YYREEE (reference sequence). Trimming removed 3 bases at V and 0 bases at J, with 4 bases between. CDR3 residues: CASSSNSYEQYF. CDR3 DNA: TGTGCCAGCAGCTCCAACTCCTACGAGCAGTACTTC.

The table lists this clonotype with a few counts. The V and J genes are TRBV6-2 or TRBV6-3 and TRBJ1-3; no firm D call. The CDR3 loop spans 17 amino acids. The V end lost 0 bases, the J end lost 4 bases, and 16 bases lay between the germline ends. The germline V gene encodes CDR1 MNHEY and CDR2 SVGEGT. In nucleotides, the CDR3 is TGTGCCAGCAGTTACTCGACCGGGTTGTGGAAAGGAAACACCATATATTTT. Amino acids: CASSYSTGLWKGNTIYF.

This clonotype came up a few times. The chain is built from TRBV27 and TRBJ2-2, with D perhaps TRBD1 (5 bases). Trimming took off 7 bases at V and 4 bases at J, with 13 bases between the two ends. This CDR3 has 14 amino acids. Per the germline V gene, CDR1 is MNHEY and CDR2 is SMNVEV (reference sequence). The CDR3 DNA sequence: TGTGCCAGCAACACGGCCCAGGGCACCGGGGAGCTGTTTTTT. Translated: CASNTAQGTGELFF.

In this sample, this clonotype turned up many times. This chain links TRBV7-8 with TRBJ2-2; 7 bases map to TRBD2. Germline lookup yields CDR1 SGHVS and CDR2 FQNEAQ. V shed 5 bases, J shed 7 bases, and the junction held 10 bases outside the gene matches. CDR3 size: 15 residues. In DNA, the CDR3 is TGTGCCAGCAGCCATACTCGGGGGGTCCACGGGGAGCTGTTTTTT. Amino acid sequence: CASSHTRGVHGELFF.

This chain joins TRBV27 and TRBJ2-1, with TRBD1 identical over 7 bases. Germline CDR1 is MNHEY and CDR2 is SMNVEV (reference sequence). V was pared by 6 bases and J by 5 bases, with 7 bases of the junction left unmatched. The CDR3 is made up of 14 amino acids. CDR3 sequence: CASSYWDRDNEQFF. The CDR3 nucleotides are TGTGCCAGCAGCTATTGGGACAGAGACAATGAGCAGTTCTTC.

The V gene is TRBV6-1, the J gene TRBJ1-5; the match to TRBD1 covers 8 bases. This CDR3 comprises 15 residues. The trim removed 0 bases at V and 10 bases at J, leaving 8 bases unmatched. Germline CDR1 reads MNHNS; CDR2 reads SASEGT. The DNA of the CDR3 is TGTGCCAGCAGTGAAGCGTGGGCAGGGGGCTACCCCCAGCATTTT. Protein sequence: CASSEAWAGGYPQHF.

The rearrangement uses TRBV7-9 and TRBJ2-2; D is uncertain. This CDR3 is 15 amino acids long. Trimming cost V 4 bases and J 0 bases, with 9 bases left between them. Germline CDR1 SEHNR, CDR2 FQNEAQ (reference sequence). CDR3 amino acids: CASSSTHTNTGELFF. For the CDR3, the DNA is TGTGCCAGCAGCTCGACTCACACGAACACCGGGGAGCTGTTTTTT.

This clonotype was found a few times. The chain combines TRBV30 with TRBJ2-1; D may match TRBD1 or TRBD2 (5 bases each). Per germline, CDR1 GTSNPN and CDR2 SVGIG (reference sequence). V lost 0 bases to trimming and J lost 9 bases, with 6 bases between them. The CDR3 has 11 amino acids. CDR3 loop: CAWSVGTEQFF. The CDR3 nucleotides are TGTGCCTGGAGTGTAGGGACTGAGCAGTTCTTC.

The table lists this clonotype with many counts. The genes are TRBV7-2 and TRBJ1-1; a possible D gene is TRBD1 (5 bases). Germline V gene lookup returns CDR1 SGHTA and CDR2 FQGNSA. V was cut by 3 bases and J by 11 bases, with 13 bases left in between. The CDR3 extends over 12 amino acids. CDR3 region: CASSFEVGLAFF. In nucleotides, the CDR3 is TGTGCCAGCAGCTTTGAGGTGGGGCTGGCTTTCTTT. Complete variable domain (other parts from reference TRBV7-2 and TRBJ1-1): GAGVSQSPSNKVTEKGKDVELRCDPISGHTALYWYRQSLGQGLEFLIYFQGNSAPDKSGLPSDRFSAERTGGSVSTLTIQRTQQEDSAVYLCASSFEVGLAFFGQGTRLTVV.

There are a few counts of this clonotype. The chain recombines TRBV19 with TRBJ1-3; D is uncertain. Per the germline V gene, CDR1 is LNHDA and CDR2 is SQIVND (reference sequence). CDR3 length equals 15 residues. Trimming shortened V by 6 bases and J by 0 bases, and 12 bases separated the two germline ends. CDR3 region: CASSNAASSGNTIYF. CDR3 sequence (DNA): TGTGCCAGTAGCAACGCAGCGAGCTCTGGAAACACCATATATTTT. Looking up the rest from reference TRBV19 and TRBJ1-3 gives the full variable domain: DGGITQSPKYLFRKEGQNVTLSCEQNLNHDAMYWYRQDPGQGLRLIYYSQIVNDFQKGDIAEGYSVSREKKESFPLTVTSAQKNPTAFYLCASSNAASSGNTIYFGEGSWLTVV.

Note on this clonotype: This may arise from a read error, as a much more abundant clone is one base away. The CDR3 ends on some other residue instead of the conserved phenylalanine or tryptophan, so this is likely a read error. The chain employs TRBV7-8 and TRBJ1-2, with D tentatively TRBD1 (6 bases). V shed 0 bases and J shed 1 base, with 9 bases lying between them. The CDR3 totals 15 residues. CDR1 SGHVS and CDR2 FQNEAQ come from the germline V gene. CDR3 in amino acids: CASSLADSYNYGYTL. CDR3 DNA: TGTGCCAGCAGCTTAGCGGACAGTTATAACTATGGCTACACCTTA.

The gene calls are TRBV12-3 or TRBV12-4 and TRBJ1-2; maybe TRBD1 (5 bases). This CDR3 spans 17 amino acids. The V end lost 4 bases, the J end lost 5 bases, and 23 bases lay between the germline ends. The CDR3 here is CASSSGGELAGPYGYTF. CDR3 DNA: TGTGCCAGCAGTTCCGGGGGGGAGTTGGCGGGGCCTTATGGCTACACCTTC.

This clonotype was recorded a few times. The rearrangement joins TRBV12-3 or TRBV12-4 to TRBJ2-1; 12 bases are a match to TRBD1. The CDR3 runs 16 residues. V gave up 10 bases and J gave up 6 bases; unmatched junction bases: 13. The CDR3 DNA sequence: TGTGCCACCGTCAAACGGGGGACAGGGGGCCTCAATGAGCAGTTCTTC. It yields the protein CATVKRGTGGLNEQFF.